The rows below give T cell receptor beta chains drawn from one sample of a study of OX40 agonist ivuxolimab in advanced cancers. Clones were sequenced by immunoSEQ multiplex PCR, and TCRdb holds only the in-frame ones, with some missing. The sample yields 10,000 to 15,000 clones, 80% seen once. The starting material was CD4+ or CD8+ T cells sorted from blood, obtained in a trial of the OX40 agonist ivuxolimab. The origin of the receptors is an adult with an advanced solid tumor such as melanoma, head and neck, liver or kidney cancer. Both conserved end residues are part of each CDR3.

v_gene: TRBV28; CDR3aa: CATGQEAAGAYEQYF
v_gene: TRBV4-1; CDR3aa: CASSQFVGKYEQYF
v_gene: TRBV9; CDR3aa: CASSEWDRDNEKLFF
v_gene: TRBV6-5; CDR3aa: CASRSQNIQYF
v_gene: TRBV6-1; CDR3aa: CASSGGGPSNEQFF
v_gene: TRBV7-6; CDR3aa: CASSLGQGGPPGTEAFF
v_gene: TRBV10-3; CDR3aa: CAIMTDGSGNTIYF
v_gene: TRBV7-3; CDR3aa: CASSRLGRSVYNEQFF
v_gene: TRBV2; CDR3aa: CASRETGYQPQHF
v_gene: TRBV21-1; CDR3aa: CASSKGTSSGTAVEAFF
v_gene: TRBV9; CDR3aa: CASSALGQGINTQYF
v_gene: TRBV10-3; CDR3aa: CAISDPLTGDTDTQYF
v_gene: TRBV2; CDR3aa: CAEGEASYNEQFF
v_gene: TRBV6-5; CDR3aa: CASSYSLGITEAFF
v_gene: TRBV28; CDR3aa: CASSSPGGVGTEAFF
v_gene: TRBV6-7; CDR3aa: CASSYSTPLYEQYF
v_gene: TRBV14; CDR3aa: CASTTLGGNVNGYTF
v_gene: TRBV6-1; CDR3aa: CASSEAGEGAYEQYF
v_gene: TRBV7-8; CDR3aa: CASSLVRDREDYGYTF
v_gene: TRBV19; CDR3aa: CASSITLEWASNEQFF
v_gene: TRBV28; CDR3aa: CASTWGNSGANVLTF
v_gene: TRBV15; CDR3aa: CATSRAGHPSTEAFF
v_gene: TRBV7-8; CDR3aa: CASSFDTGELFF
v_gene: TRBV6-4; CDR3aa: CASSDSGRMSTGELFF
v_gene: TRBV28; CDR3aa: CASSSERERYHNEQFF
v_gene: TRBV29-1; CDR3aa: CSVETGMGYDEQFF
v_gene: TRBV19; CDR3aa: CASSKGQGYNEQFF
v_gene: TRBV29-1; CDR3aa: CSVEHRGQDEQYF
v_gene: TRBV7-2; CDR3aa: CASSLAGGSSTEAFF
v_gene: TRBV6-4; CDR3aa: CASSDGTSGDNEQFF
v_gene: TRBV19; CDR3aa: CASSISRRDRSANGYTF
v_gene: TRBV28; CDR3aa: CASGVLDGATGLGEQYF
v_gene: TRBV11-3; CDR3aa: CASSLANGPLHF
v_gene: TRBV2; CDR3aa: CASNQGTQYF
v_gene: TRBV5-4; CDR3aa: CASSSDSTGTGGGYTF
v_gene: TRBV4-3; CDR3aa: CASSQDLDIYEQYF
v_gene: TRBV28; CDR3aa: CASSSDDRGSSTGELFF
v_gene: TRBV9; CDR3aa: CASSNTGGFDEQFF
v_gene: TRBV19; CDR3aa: CASRVGYGYTF
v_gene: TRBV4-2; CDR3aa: CASSQAGTGGAGTYEQYF
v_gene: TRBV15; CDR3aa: CATSRDGDTGELFF
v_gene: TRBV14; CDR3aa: CASSQGNGRSYNEQFF
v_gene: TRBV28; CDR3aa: CASRTGQGGRETQYF
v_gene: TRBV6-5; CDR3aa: CASSPGQGAYEQYF
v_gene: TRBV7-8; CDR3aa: CASRSGTGGLVVNQPQHF
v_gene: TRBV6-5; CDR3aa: CASSYSRIGTEAFF
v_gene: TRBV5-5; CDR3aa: CASSLNVQGPNTGYTF
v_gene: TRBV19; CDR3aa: CANSIRLAGVKSTDTQYF
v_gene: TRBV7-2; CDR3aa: CASSLADSQFYGYTF
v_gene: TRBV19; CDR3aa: CASNSPAETQYF
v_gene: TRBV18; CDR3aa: CASSPGQGTGYEQYF
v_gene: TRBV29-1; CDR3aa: CSVEGEVEGYEQYF
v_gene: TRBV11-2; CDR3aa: CASSLVGSGTVFF
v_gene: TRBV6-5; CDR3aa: CASSGEGWWDSPLHF